This entry features one T cell receptor beta chain sequence. In the original analysis: Reference gene primer amplification gave estimated nucleated cell counts. Data came from immunoSEQ multiplex PCR; TCRdb stores just in-frame clones and leaves some out. D and trimming come from the DNA, and the V and J calls and clone size come from that table. This sample carries roughly 200,000 clones, around 81% of them seen once, and the ten largest clones take 4% to 5.5%. The data were obtained in a study of blood T cell repertoires in COVID-19. Study-level information: Researchers got acute and convalescent COVID-19 samples from the United States, Italy and Spain. The cDNA or gDNA used as material had been derived from T cells, B-cell-depleted T cells, or PBMCs.

The sequenced sample was peripheral blood. This TCR was recovered from a man in his fifties with active or convalescent COVID-19.

The DNA of the CDR3 is TGTGCCAGCAGCCCGCGGACAGGGAGCACAGATACGCAGTATTTT. Translating it yields CASSPRTGSTDTQYF. The chain recombines TRBV7-6 with TRBJ2-3; 8 bases map to TRBD1. The V gene's germline CDR1 is SGHVS and CDR2 FNYEAQ. There are 15 residues in the CDR3. Unmatched junction bases numbered 4, after V lost 5 bases and J lost 0 bases. Combining the CDR3 with reference TRBV7-6 and TRBJ2-3 gives the whole variable domain GAGVSQSPRYKVTKRGQDVALRCDPISGHVSLYWYRQALGQGPEFLTYFNYEAQQDKSGLPNDRFSAERPEGSISTLTIQRTEQRDSAMYRCASSPRTGSTDTQYFGPGTRLTVL.